Listed below are T cell receptor beta chains from one sample, sequenced in a study of blood T cell repertoires in COVID-19. Here immunoSEQ multiplex PCR was the method, and the copy in TCRdb shows in-frame clones only, minus some. The top ten clones hold around 6% of a sample with roughly 300,000 clones, around 90% of them seen once. Sequenced: peripheral blood. These receptors originate from a man aged 18 to 30 who had recovered from COVID-19. Each CDR3 is given with its conserved first and last residue. The D gene is left open where the match is weak. Expanded clones are given a class, and other clones once, few, many or no size at all.

v_call	clone_size	d_call	j_call	cdr3_nt	cdr3_aa
TRBV5-4	once	TRBD1	TRBJ2-7	TGTGCCAGCAGCGAGGGACAGACCTACGAGCAGTACTTC	CASSEGQTYEQYF
TRBV6-5	.	TRBD2	TRBJ2-1	TGTGCCAGCCGGGGGGTTGAGCAGTTCTTC	CASRGVEQFF
TRBV29-1	.	.	TRBJ2-3	TGCAGCGCCGGAGCGGGCCCCGGGGATACGCAGTATTTT	CSAGAGPGDTQYF
TRBV7-9	once	TRBD2	TRBJ2-2	TGTGCCAGCAGCGGAGCCGGGACTAGCCCCACCGGGGAGCTGTTTTTT	CASSGAGTSPTGELFF
TRBV12-3/TRBV12-4	.	.	TRBJ1-3	TGTGCCAGCAGCTTATACTCTGGAAACACCATATATTTT	CASSLYSGNTIYF
TRBV4-1	few	TRBD1	TRBJ1-5	TGCGCCAGCAGCCAAATGACAGGGAGGAGCAATCAGCCCCAGCATTTT	CASSQMTGRSNQPQHF
TRBV29-1	.	.	TRBJ1-2	TGCAGCGTCCGAGAGGGATCCTATGGCTACACCTTC	CSVREGSYGYTF
TRBV7-2	.	.	TRBJ1-1	TGTGCCAGCAGCTTCCTTTTGGACAGAAGGCACACTGAAGCTTTCTTT	CASSFLLDRRHTEAFF
TRBV3-1/TRBV3-2	.	.	TRBJ2-5	TGTGCCAGCAGCCAAGTGCCAAGCGGGGAGACCCAGTACTTC	CASSQVPSGETQYF
TRBV25-1	.	.	TRBJ2-5	TGTGCCAGCAGTGAATATCCGCCCCGGGGAGGCGCGGAGACCCAGTACTTC	CASSEYPPRGGAETQYF
TRBV21-1	.	.	TRBJ1-1	TGTGCCAGCAGCAAAGCGCCCGGGACAGGTAACACTGAAGCTTTCTTT	CASSKAPGTGNTEAFF
TRBV19	.	TRBD1	TRBJ1-2	TGTGCCAGTAGGGGGACAGGGTTGTCTGGCTACACCTTC	CASRGTGLSGYTF
TRBV18	.	.	TRBJ2-3	TGTGCCAGCTCAGATTGGGACATGAGAACAGATACGCAGTATTTT	CASSDWDMRTDTQYF
TRBV19	.	TRBD2	TRBJ2-5	TGTGCCAGTAGTATTTTGGGACTAGCGGGAGGGGGCCAAGAGACCCAGTACTTC	CASSILGLAGGGQETQYF
TRBV30	.	.	TRBJ1-4	TGTGCCTGGAGTGTTCAGTCAACTAATGAAAAACTGTTTTTT	CAWSVQSTNEKLFF
TRBV3-1/TRBV3-2	few	.	TRBJ2-2	TGTGCCAGCAGCCAAGTAAGAGAAGTTACCGGGGAGCTGTTTTTT	CASSQVREVTGELFF
TRBV29-1	.	.	TRBJ1-4	TGCAGCGTTACTTACGGAACTAATGAAAAACTGTTTTTT	CSVTYGTNEKLFF
TRBV2	.	TRBD2	TRBJ2-1	TGTGCCAGCAAGGGTGAGCGGGAGACCCACAATGAGCAGTTCTTC	CASKGERETHNEQFF
TRBV6-6	.	TRBD1	TRBJ2-1	TGTGCCAGCAGTGGGGGGACAGGGGGTTACTACAATGAGCAGTTCTTC	CASSGGTGGYYNEQFF
TRBV3-1/TRBV3-2	.	.	TRBJ1-1	TGTGCCAGCAGCCCCTCCGGCGGGGCGGACACTGAAGCTTTCTTT	CASSPSGGADTEAFF
TRBV19	once	.	TRBJ2-7	TGTGCCAGTAGTACTGGACACGGGGGCTACGAGCAGTACTTC	CASSTGHGGYEQYF
TRBV30	.	.	TRBJ2-1	TGTGCCTGGAGTCCTAGCAGGGGAAATCAGTTCTTC	CAWSPSRGNQFF
TRBV12-3/TRBV12-4	.	TRBD1	TRBJ2-1	TGTGCCAGCAGTTTGGGACAGGGCGATGAGCAGTTCTTC	CASSLGQGDEQFF
TRBV5-8	.	.	TRBJ2-7	TGTGCCAGCAGCCGGGGACAGTGGGCGGGGTACGAGCAGTACTTC	CASSRGQWAGYEQYF
TRBV27	.	.	TRBJ1-1	TGTGCCAGCAGTTCGAGGGCGGACACTGAAGCTTTCTTT	CASSSRADTEAFF
TRBV20-1	.	.	TRBJ2-7	TGCAGTGCTAGTGAGGTAGGAGCCTACGAGCAGTACTTC	CSASEVGAYEQYF
TRBV7-9	once	TRBD2	TRBJ2-7	TGTGCCAGCAGCTTAGTGTCTAGCGGGGCTTACGAGCAGTACTTC	CASSLVSSGAYEQYF
TRBV2	.	.	TRBJ2-7	TGTGCCAGCAGTTCTAGCGACTACGAGCAGTACTTC	CASSSSDYEQYF
TRBV7-8	.	TRBD1	TRBJ1-6	TGTGCCAGCAGCTTAGCGGGGGACAGGAGTTTACATAATTCACCCCTCCACTTT	CASSLAGDRSLHNSPLHF
TRBV5-6	.	.	TRBJ1-5	TGTGCCAGCAGCTTGGCCTTAGACAGGATCAATCAGCCCCAGCATTTT	CASSLALDRINQPQHF
TRBV11-2	.	.	TRBJ2-2	TGTGCCAGCAGCATACTAGCCGGGGAGCTGTTTTTT	CASSILAGELFF
TRBV27	.	.	TRBJ2-5	TGTGCCAGCAGTTTACTAGGCAGTCTCCCAGAGACCCAGTACTTC	CASSLLGSLPETQYF
TRBV9	.	.	TRBJ1-3	TGTGCCAGCAGCGTAGCACCGGACAGTTCTGGAAACACCATATATTTT	CASSVAPDSSGNTIYF
TRBV6-6	.	.	TRBJ1-5	TGTGCCAGCAGTTACGGGCAGCCCTATAGCAATCAGCCCCAGCATTTT	CASSYGQPYSNQPQHF
TRBV6-5	.	.	TRBJ2-1	TGTGCCAGCAGACTGACAGAGTACAATGAGCAGTTCTTC	CASRLTEYNEQFF
TRBV7-2	.	TRBD1	TRBJ2-6	TGTGCCAGCAGCTTAGTAGGGGGCACTGGGGCCAACGTCCTGACTTTC	CASSLVGGTGANVLTF
TRBV4-1	.	.	TRBJ1-5	TGCGCCAGCAGCCAAGATAGTGGTTCCCCTCTCCAGCCCCAGCATTTT	CASSQDSGSPLQPQHF
TRBV2	.	.	TRBJ1-1	TGTGCCAGCAAGGACAGACCGGCTCGCACTGAAGCTTTCTTT	CASKDRPARTEAFF
TRBV19	.	.	TRBJ1-1	TGTGCCAGTAGGACAAATTTTGAGGGGAACACTGAAGCTTTCTTT	CASRTNFEGNTEAFF
TRBV19	.	TRBD2	TRBJ2-7	TGTGCCAGTAGACGTAGCGGGACCTCCTACGAGCAGTACTTC	CASRRSGTSYEQYF
TRBV18	.	.	TRBJ2-2	TGTGCCAGCTCACCACGAGAGACGAACACCGGGGAGCTGTTTTTT	CASSPRETNTGELFF
TRBV9	.	.	TRBJ2-1	TGTGCCAGCAGCCGGGACTCTCCGCAGTTCTTC	CASSRDSPQFF
TRBV6-5	.	TRBD1	TRBJ1-2	TGTGCCAGCAGTTACACCGGGACAGGCGATGAAGGCTACACCTTC	CASSYTGTGDEGYTF
TRBV25-1	.	.	TRBJ1-6	TGTGCCAGCAGTGAAGAGGGTTCCTATAATTCACCCCTCCACTTT	CASSEEGSYNSPLHF
TRBV6-5	.	.	TRBJ1-4	TGTGCCAGCAGGGCCGACAGACTAACTAATGAAAAACTGTTTTTT	CASRADRLTNEKLFF
TRBV18	.	.	TRBJ2-5	TGTGCCAGCTCACCTGTGGCAGGGGAGACCCAGTACTTC	CASSPVAGETQYF
TRBV7-9	.	.	TRBJ2-3	TGTGCCAGCAGCTTAGGGGTAGCCACAGATACGCAGTATTTT	CASSLGVATDTQYF
TRBV4-1	.	.	TRBJ1-1	TGCGCCAGCAGCCAAGTACGTGCGGGTATCGACACTGAAGCTTTCTTT	CASSQVRAGIDTEAFF